This TCR beta chain was captured by sequencing in a study of blood T cell repertoires in COVID-19. For the study at large: Acute and convalescent COVID-19 samples came from the United States, Italy and Spain. Sources were T cells, B-cell-depleted T cells, or PBMCs; the material itself was cDNA or gDNA.

The V gene's germline CDR1 is SNHLY and CDR2 FYNNEI. This CDR3 comprises 15 residues. V gave up 5 bases and J gave up 8 bases, with 18 bases separating them. Per the original methods: Quantification of nucleated cells was approximated via reference gene primer amplification. Profiled with immunoSEQ multiplex PCR; TCRdb holds only in-frame clones, not every one. V, J and clone size derive from that table, while D and trimming were established from the DNA sequence. The table lists 400,000 to 450,000 clones, 90% of them singletons. The receptor comes from a man aged 18-30 years who had recovered from COVID-19. What was sequenced was PBMCs or T cells enriched from blood (not recorded which). V and J are TRBV2 and TRBJ1-4; D is undetermined. The chain's CDR3 is CASSSSWSAAEKLFF. CDR3 coding DNA: TGTGCCAGCAGTTCCTCCTGGTCGGCGGCGGAAAAACTGTTTTTT.